Reported below is one T cell receptor beta chain. This sample is part of a study of blood T cell repertoires in COVID-19. Overall study: Researchers got acute and convalescent COVID-19 samples from the United States, Italy and Spain. T cells, B-cell-depleted T cells, or PBMCs supplied cDNA or gDNA.

Trimming removed 3 bases at V and 4 bases at J, with 19 bases between. Germline V gives CDR1 SGHRS, CDR2 YFSETQ. The CDR3 extends over 16 amino acids. As processed by the authors: Quantification of nucleated cells was approximated via reference gene primer amplification. The protocol was immunoSEQ multiplex PCR, while the TCRdb copy is restricted to in-frame clones and leaves out a portion. V, J and clone size derive from that table, while D and trimming were established from the DNA sequence. The sample yields some 58,000 clones, roughly 85% seen once. The sequence was collected from a man aged 35-49 years with acute or convalescent COVID-19. The chain employs TRBV5-1 and TRBJ2-5; a weak D match, TRBD2 (6 bases). Sequenced material: peripheral blood. The CDR3 coding sequence is TGCGCCAGCAGCTCGACCGGGGGTGGAGGCGGAGAGACCCAGTACTTC. This gives the protein CASSSTGGGGGETQYF.